This T cell receptor beta chain was identified during a study of metastatic and nonmetastatic thyroid tumors. Study context: Where malignant and benign thyroid patients were concerned, repertoires were compared across blood and tumor or nodule tissue.

The entire patient cohort was treatment-naive prior to thyroid surgery. V lost 4 bases to trimming and J lost 6 bases, with 6 bases between them. Germline V CDR1 and CDR2: SGHRS, YFSETQ. This CDR3 is 11 amino acids long. In this sample, this clone turned up many times. Its antigen remains unknown. Study-wide points: Significantly higher TCR beta diversity was reportedly seen in malignant thyroid tumors than benign nodules, in blood and tumor.

In the authors' methods: Differences in CDR3 between clinicopathological groups were drawn on to build a classifier intended to discriminate distant-metastatic papillary thyroid cancer patients. TCRdb reprocessed the PCR reads using MiXCR. What appears here as the V and J calls and clone size reflects TCRdb's work, not the paper's. The sample lists 35,000 or so clones, 15% to 20% occurring once. Source material: blood. J is TRBJ2-3 and V is TRBV5-1; D remains unclear. The sequence derives from a male donor with papillary thyroid cancer or a benign thyroid nodule (not recorded which). Some clones in this sample may be carry-over from other donors' samples. CDR3 sequence (DNA): TGCGCCAGCAGCGATCACGATACGCAGTATTTT. Its translation is CASSDHDTQYF.